This T cell receptor beta chain was profiled in a study of graft-versus-host responses after intestinal transplantation. Study as a whole: Among the recipients, all got anti-thymocyte globulin induction and then tacrolimus and steroids for approximately 3 years. Study observations and caveats: With peak circulating GvH clone levels came an association with early post-transplant HvG declines. GvH clones surfaced in recipient marrow, some emerging earlier in ileum or blood. The presence of high graft-versus-host to host-versus-graft clonal ratios in allografts characterized patients with graft-donor T cell macrochimerism.

Sequencing used immunoSEQ multiplex PCR; TCRdb keeps in-frame clones, though not all of them. This table holds approximately 92,000 clones, around nine tenths found once. CDR3 length: 15 amino acids. CDR1 is MNHEY and CDR2 is SVGAGI in the germline V gene. The ends were cut back, 6 bases at V and 1 base at J, with 13 bases in the middle. To note about this clone: Antigen unknown.

The rearrangement uses TRBV6-5 and TRBJ1-5; D might be TRBD1 (6 bases). The sequences come from unstimulated CD8+ T cells sorted from spleen or lymph node cells, collected before intestinal transplant. This receptor was identified in a human donor who received an intestinal transplant. DNA for the CDR3: TGTGCCAGCAGCCTTTTAGGGGGGAGCAATCAGCCCCAGCATTTT. Amino acid sequence: CASSLLGGSNQPQHF.